The present TCR beta chain was sequenced within a study of blood T cell repertoires in COVID-19. Across the whole study: Collection of acute and convalescent COVID-19 samples took place in the United States, Italy and Spain.

Germline trimming cut 1 base from V and 10 bases from J; bases unmatched to any gene: 8. CDR3 size: 15 residues. Germline CDR1 and CDR2: SGHRS and YFSETQ. Using immunoSEQ multiplex PCR, the repertoire was profiled, and TCRdb retains in-frame clones only, with some absent. The sample shows 200,000 or so clones, 70% to 90% of them seen only once. The V call is TRBV5-1, the J call TRBJ1-6; 7 bases are shared with TRBD1. This receptor was identified in an older man with active or convalescent COVID-19. Sequenced material: peripheral blood. Written as DNA, the CDR3 is TGCGCCAGCAGCTTGATCGGGGACAGTGGATCACCCCTCCACTTT. Encoded protein: CASSLIGDSGSPLHF.